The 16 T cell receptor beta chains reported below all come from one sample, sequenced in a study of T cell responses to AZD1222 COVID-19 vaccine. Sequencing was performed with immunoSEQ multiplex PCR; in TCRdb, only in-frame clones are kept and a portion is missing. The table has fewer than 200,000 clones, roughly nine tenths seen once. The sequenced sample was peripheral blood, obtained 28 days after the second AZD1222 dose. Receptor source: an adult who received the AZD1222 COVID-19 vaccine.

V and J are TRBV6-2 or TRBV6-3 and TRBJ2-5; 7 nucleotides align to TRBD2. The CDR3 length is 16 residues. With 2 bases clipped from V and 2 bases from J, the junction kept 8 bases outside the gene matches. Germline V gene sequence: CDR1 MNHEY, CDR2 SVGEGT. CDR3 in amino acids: CASSYPRTGGQETQYF. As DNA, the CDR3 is TGTGCCAGCAGTTACCCGAGGACGGGGGGACAAGAGACCCAGTACTTC.

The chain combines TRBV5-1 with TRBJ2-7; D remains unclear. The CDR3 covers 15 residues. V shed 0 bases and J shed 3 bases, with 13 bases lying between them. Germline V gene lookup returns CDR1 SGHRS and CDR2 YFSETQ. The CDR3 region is CASSLGAGPRYEQYF. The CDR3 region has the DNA TGCGCCAGCAGCTTGGGGGCAGGACCGCGCTACGAGCAGTACTTC.

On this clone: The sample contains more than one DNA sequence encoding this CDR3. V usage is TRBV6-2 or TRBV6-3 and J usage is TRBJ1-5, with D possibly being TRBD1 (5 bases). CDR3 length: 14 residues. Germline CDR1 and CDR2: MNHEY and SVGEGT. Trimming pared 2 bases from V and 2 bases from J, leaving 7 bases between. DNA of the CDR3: TGTGCCAGCAGTTACGGGGGAGGCAATCAGCCCCAGCATTTT. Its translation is CASSYGGGNQPQHF.

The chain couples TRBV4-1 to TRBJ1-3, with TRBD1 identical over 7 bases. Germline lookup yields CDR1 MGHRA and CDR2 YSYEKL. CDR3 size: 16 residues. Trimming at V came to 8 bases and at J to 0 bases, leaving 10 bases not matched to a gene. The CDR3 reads CASAGGDSSSGNTIYF. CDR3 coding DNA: TGCGCCAGCGCCGGTGGGGACAGTAGCTCTGGAAACACCATATATTTT.

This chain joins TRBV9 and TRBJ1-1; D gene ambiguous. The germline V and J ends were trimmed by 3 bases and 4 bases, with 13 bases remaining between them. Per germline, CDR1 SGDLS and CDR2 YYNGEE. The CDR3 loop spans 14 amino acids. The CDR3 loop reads CASSDEREGTEAFF. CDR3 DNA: TGTGCCAGCAGCGACGAACGGGAAGGCACTGAAGCTTTCTTT.

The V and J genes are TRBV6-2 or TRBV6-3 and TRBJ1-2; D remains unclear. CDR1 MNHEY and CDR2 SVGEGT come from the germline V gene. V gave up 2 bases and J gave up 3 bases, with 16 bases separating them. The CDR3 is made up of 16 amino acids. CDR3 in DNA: TGTGCCAGCAGTTACGCTCCCCTCCGCCTAGACTATGGCTACACCTTC. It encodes CASSYAPLRLDYGYTF.

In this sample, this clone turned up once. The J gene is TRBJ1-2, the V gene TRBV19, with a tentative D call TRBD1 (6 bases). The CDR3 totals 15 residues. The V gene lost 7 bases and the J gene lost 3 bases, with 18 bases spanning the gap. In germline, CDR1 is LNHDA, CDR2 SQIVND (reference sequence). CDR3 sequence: CASISGEGADYGYTF. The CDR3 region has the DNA TGTGCCAGTATATCAGGGGAAGGGGCGGACTATGGCTACACCTTC.

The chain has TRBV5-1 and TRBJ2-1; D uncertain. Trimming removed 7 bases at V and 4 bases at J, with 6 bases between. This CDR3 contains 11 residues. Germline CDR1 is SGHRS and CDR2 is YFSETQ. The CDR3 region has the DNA TGCGCCAGCGCCGAGTACAATGAGCAGTTCTTC. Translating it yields CASAEYNEQFF.

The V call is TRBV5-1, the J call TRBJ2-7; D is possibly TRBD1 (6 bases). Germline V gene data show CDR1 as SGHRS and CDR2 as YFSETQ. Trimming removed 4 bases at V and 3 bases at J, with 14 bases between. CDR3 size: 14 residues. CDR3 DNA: TGCGCCAGCAGCGCTTCACAGGGTGGCTACGAGCAGTACTTC. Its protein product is CASSASQGGYEQYF.

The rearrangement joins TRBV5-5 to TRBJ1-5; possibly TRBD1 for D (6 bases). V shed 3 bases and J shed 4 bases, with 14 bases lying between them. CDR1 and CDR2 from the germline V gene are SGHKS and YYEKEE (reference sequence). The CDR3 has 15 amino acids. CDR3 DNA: TGTGCCAGCAGCTATGCCGGGACAACAAATCAGCCCCAGCATTTT. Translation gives CASSYAGTTNQPQHF.

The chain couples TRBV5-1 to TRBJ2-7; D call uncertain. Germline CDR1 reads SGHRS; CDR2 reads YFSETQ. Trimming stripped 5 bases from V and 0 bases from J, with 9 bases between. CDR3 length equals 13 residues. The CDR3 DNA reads TGCGCCAGCAGTCAGATAAGCTCCTACGAGCAGTACTTC. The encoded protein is CASSQISSYEQYF.

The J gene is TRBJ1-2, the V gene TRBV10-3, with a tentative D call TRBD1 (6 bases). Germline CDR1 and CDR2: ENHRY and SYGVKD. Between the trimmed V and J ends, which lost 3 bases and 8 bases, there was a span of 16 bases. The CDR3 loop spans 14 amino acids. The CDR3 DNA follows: TGTGCCATCAGTGAACCAGGCGACAGGCCCGGCTACACCTTC. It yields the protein CAISEPGDRPGYTF.

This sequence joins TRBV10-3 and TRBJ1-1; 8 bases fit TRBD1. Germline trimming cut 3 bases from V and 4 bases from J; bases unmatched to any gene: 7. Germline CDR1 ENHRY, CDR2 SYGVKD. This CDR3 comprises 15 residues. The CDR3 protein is CAISDRDRGVTEAFF. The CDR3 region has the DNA TGTGCCATCAGTGACAGAGACAGGGGAGTCACTGAAGCTTTCTTT.

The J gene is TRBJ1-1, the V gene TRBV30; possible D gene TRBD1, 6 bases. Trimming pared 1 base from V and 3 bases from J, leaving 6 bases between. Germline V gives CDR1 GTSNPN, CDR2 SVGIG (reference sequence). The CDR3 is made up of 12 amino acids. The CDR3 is CAWSAGDTEAFF. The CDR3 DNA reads TGTGCCTGGAGTGCAGGGGACACTGAAGCTTTCTTT.

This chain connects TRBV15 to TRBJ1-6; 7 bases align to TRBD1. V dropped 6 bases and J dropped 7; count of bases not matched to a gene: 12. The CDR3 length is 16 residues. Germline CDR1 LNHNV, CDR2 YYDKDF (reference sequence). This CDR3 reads CATRDPRTGLNSPLHF. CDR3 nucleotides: TGTGCCACCAGAGATCCCAGGACAGGCCTAAATTCACCCCTCCACTTT.

CDR3 protein: CASSSGTGANSPLHF. As DNA, the CDR3 is TGTGCCAGCAGCTCCGGGACAGGGGCAAATTCACCCCTCCACTTT. The rearrangement uses TRBV9 and TRBJ1-6; 10 bases map to TRBD1. Germline values: CDR1 SGDLS, CDR2 YYNGEE. The CDR3 consists of 15 residues. With 4 bases clipped from V and 7 bases from J, the junction kept 5 bases outside the gene matches. Full variable domain (remainder filled in from reference TRBV9 and TRBJ1-6): DSGVTQTPKHLITATGQRVTLRCSPRSGDLSVYWYQQSLDQGLQFLIQYYNGEERAKGNILERFSAQQFPDLHSELNLSSLELGDSALYFCASSSGTGANSPLHFGNGTRLTVT.